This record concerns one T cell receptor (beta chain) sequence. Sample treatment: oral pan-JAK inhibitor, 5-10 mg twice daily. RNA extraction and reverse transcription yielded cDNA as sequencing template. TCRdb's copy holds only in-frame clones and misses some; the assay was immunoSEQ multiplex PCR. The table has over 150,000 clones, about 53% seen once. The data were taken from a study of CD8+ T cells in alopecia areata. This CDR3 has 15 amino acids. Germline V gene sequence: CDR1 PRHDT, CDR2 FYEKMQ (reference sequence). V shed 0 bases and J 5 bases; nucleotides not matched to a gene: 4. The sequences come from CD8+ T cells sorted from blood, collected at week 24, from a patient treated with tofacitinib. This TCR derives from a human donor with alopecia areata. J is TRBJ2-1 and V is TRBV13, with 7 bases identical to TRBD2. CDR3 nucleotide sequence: TGTGCCAGCAGCTTAGGCGGGGGGTCTAACAATGAGCAGTTCTTC. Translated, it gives CASSLGGGSNNEQFF.